This T cell receptor (beta chain) originates from a study of blood T cell repertoires in COVID-19. For the study at large: COVID-19 samples, acute and convalescent, were from the United States, Italy and Spain. T cells, B-cell-depleted T cells, or PBMCs supplied cDNA or gDNA.

TCRdb keeps only in-frame clones here, not all; method: immunoSEQ multiplex PCR. The sample lists tens of thousands of clones, about 85% seen once, with approximately 5.8% in the top ten. Germline V CDR1 and CDR2: SGHNT, YYREEE (reference sequence). J lost 5 bases, V lost 1 base, and 2 bases had no gene match. This CDR3 spans 13 amino acids. Sequencing was done on a sample of peripheral blood. This TCR came from a man aged 55 to 70 with active or convalescent COVID-19. V gene TRBV5-4 combines with J gene TRBJ1-2; TRBD1 matches at 7 bases. CDR3 DNA sequence: TGTGCCAGCAGCTTGCAGGGGGGATATGGCTACACCTTC. Its translation is CASSLQGGYGYTF.